A single sample is the source of the 17 T cell receptor beta chains below, sequenced in a study of glioma-infiltrating T cells (TCRdb year 2016). The run used an Illumina MiSeq. The iRepertoire nested amplicon-rescue multiplex PCR (arm-PCR) platform was used to amplify TCR alpha and beta CDR3 regions from RNA. Using fastp at Q25 and MiXCR, TCRdb reprocessed the public reads and kept productive beta chains. One record per CDR3 amino acid sequence lists the most common genes and DNA. Across this sample there are around 180,000 distinct CDR3 sequences, with around 42% seen only once. The ten largest account for under 6.5% of the sample. The sample consisted of glioma tissue, nonneoplastic brain tissue, or PBMCs (not recorded which). The origin of the receptors is a human donor with low-grade glioma or glioblastoma, undergoing nonglioma brain surgery, or in good health (not recorded which).

The sample holds many counts of this clonotype. This chain connects TRBV24-1 to TRBJ2-1; unclear D gene. The CDR3 covers 14 residues. The germline V and J ends were trimmed by 6 bases and 2 bases, with 10 bases remaining between them. The germline V gene has CDR1 KGHDR and CDR2 SFDVKD. The CDR3 here is CATSPASTYNEQFF. The CDR3 DNA is TGTGCCACCAGTCCGGCAAGTACCTACAATGAGCAGTTCTTC.

About this clonotype itself: A much larger clone is a single base away; this may be a read error. The chain has TRBV28 and TRBJ2-1; tentative D call: TRBD2 (5 bases). This CDR3 has 15 amino acids. The V gene's germline CDR1 is MDHEN and CDR2 SYDVKM. The chain's CDR3 is CASRESGVPYNGQFF. For the CDR3, the DNA is TGTGCCAGCAGGGAGAGCGGAGTACCCTACAATGGGCAGTTCTTC.

The genes are TRBV2 and TRBJ2-3; 8 bases map to TRBD2. Germline values: CDR1 SNHLY, CDR2 FYNNEI. This CDR3 contains 15 residues. V dropped 8 bases and J dropped 3; count of bases not matched to a gene: 10. CDR3 in DNA: TGTGCCAGCCGTACTAGCGGAGGGGTGACAGATACGCAGTATTTT. This gives the protein CASRTSGGVTDTQYF. Filled out from reference TRBV2 and TRBJ2-3, the complete variable domain reads EPEVTQTPSHQVTQMGQEVILRCVPISNHLYFYWYRQILGQKVEFLVSFYNNEISEKSEIFDDQFSVERPDGSNFTLKIRSTKLEDSAMYFCASRTSGGVTDTQYFGPGTRLTVL.

A word on this clonotype: This may stem from a read error, because a much larger clone lies one nucleotide away. This chain's CDR3 is CAIRDRGGQQYF. As DNA, the CDR3 is TGTGCCATCAGGGACAGGGGGGGCCAGCAGTACTTC. The chain has TRBV10-3 and TRBJ2-7; 10 bases map to TRBD1. This CDR3 is 12 amino acids long. The junction had 4 bases not matched to a gene; V was cut back by 6 bases and J by 8 bases. CDR1 and CDR2 (germline): ENHRY, SYGVKD.

The chain employs TRBV27 and TRBJ2-7; D is unclear. Per the germline V gene, CDR1 is MNHEY and CDR2 is SMNVEV (reference sequence). The CDR3 is 15 residues long. Trimming stripped 5 bases from V and 7 bases from J, with 21 bases between. The CDR3 sequence: CASSPPGTNNKEQYF. The DNA for the CDR3 is TGTGCCAGCAGTCCACCCGGAACGAACAACAAGGAGCAGTACTTC.

This clonotype showed up many times. The chain carries TRBV7-2 and TRBJ2-5; no definite D call. Trimming took off 4 bases at V and 5 bases at J, with 8 bases between the two ends. The germline V gene encodes CDR1 SGHTA and CDR2 FQGNSA. CDR3 length: 12 amino acids. CDR3 loop: CASSSLEETQYF. CDR3 sequence (DNA): TGTGCCAGCAGCTCGTTGGAGGAGACCCAGTACTTC.

This clonotype occurred many times. This chain connects TRBV20-1 to TRBJ2-3, with D perhaps TRBD1 (6 bases). The CDR3 loop spans 12 amino acids. Looked up from germline, CDR1 is DFQATT and CDR2 is SNEGSKA (reference sequence). V was cut by 2 bases and J by 9 bases, with 12 bases left in between. The CDR3 region is CSARPQGGTQYF. CDR3 nucleotide sequence: TGCAGTGCTAGACCCCAAGGGGGAACGCAGTATTTT.

Only one count was recorded for this clonotype. Given a much more abundant clone one base away, this may be a read error. V and J are TRBV3-1 and TRBJ2-3, with D unresolved. Per the germline V gene, CDR1 is LGHDT and CDR2 is YNNKEL (reference sequence). V gave up 7 bases and J gave up 5 bases, with 10 bases separating them. The CDR3 is 12 residues long. The CDR3: CASTITGDTQYF. The CDR3 DNA follows: TGTGCCAGCACCATAACTGGAGATACGCAGTATTTT.

Points on this clonotype: With a much larger clone just one base away, this may be a read error. V and J are TRBV20-1 and TRBJ2-1; 10 bases align to TRBD2. This CDR3 comprises 17 residues. Trimming cost V 3 bases and J 9 bases; bases outside gene matches: 17. The germline CDR1 and CDR2 sequences are DFQATT and SNEGSKA (reference sequence). CDR3 sequence reads: CSARGFWLAGEKSEQFF. In DNA, the CDR3 is TGCAGTGCTAGGGGTTTCTGGCTAGCGGGAGAAAAAAGTGAGCAGTTCTTC.

V usage is TRBV2 and J usage is TRBJ2-3, with no clear D. The assigned J gene may be wrong: the sequence end matches TRBJ1-5 better. CDR1 SNHLY and CDR2 FYNNEI come from the germline V gene. The CDR3 is made up of 13 amino acids. As DNA, the CDR3 is TGTGCCAGCAGTGAGGAGAGCACAGATACGCAGCATTTT. Encoded protein: CASSEESTDTQHF.

Details on this clonotype: A much larger clone differs from this one at a single base, so this may be a read error. The rearrangement uses TRBV28 and TRBJ2-2; D is unresolved. CDR1 is MDHEN, CDR2 SYDVKM, per germline. V shed 10 bases and J shed 0 bases, with 15 bases lying between them. The CDR3 loop spans 15 amino acids. CDR3 coding DNA: TGTGCCATCCAGCGCGTAGTTACGAACACCGGGGAGCTGTTTTTT. This sequence encodes CAIQRVVTNTGELFF.

This rearrangement joins TRBV7-9 to TRBJ2-5; 8 nucleotides agree with TRBD2. The V segment lost 4 bases and the J segment 3 bases; nucleotides outside the gene matches: 4. Germline V gives CDR1 SEHNR, CDR2 FQNEAQ (reference sequence). CDR3 length: 14 residues. DNA for the CDR3: TGTGCCAGCAGCTCGAGCGGGAGCGAAGAGACCCAGTACTTC. Protein product: CASSSSGSEETQYF.

This clonotype was seen ten or more times. This rearrangement joins TRBV20-1 to TRBJ2-7, with D hard to call. CDR1 is DFQATT, CDR2 SNEGSKA, per germline (reference sequence). The CDR3 has 13 residues. V was trimmed by 3 bases and J by 2 bases, leaving 11 bases between them. Here the CDR3 reads CSARTAGTYEQYF. The CDR3 DNA reads as TGCAGTGCTAGGACTGCCGGAACCTACGAGCAGTACTTC.

At least ten counts were recorded for this clonotype. J is TRBJ1-2 and V is TRBV4-1; TRBD1 matches at 8 bases. Unmatched junction bases numbered 8, after V lost 3 bases and J lost 8 bases. This CDR3 has 14 residues. CDR1 is MGHRA and CDR2 is YSYEKL in the germline V gene. This CDR3 reads CASSQTTGGNGYTF. The CDR3 region has the DNA TGCGCCAGCAGCCAGACCACAGGGGGTAACGGCTACACCTTC.

This clonotype was counted between two and nine times. This may stem from a read error, because a much larger clone lies one nucleotide away. The rearrangement links TRBV20-1 to TRBJ2-1; D unclear. CDR1 DFQATT and CDR2 SNEGSKA come from the germline V gene (reference sequence). Trimming removed 8 bases from V and 6 bases from J, with 17 bases in between. This CDR3 contains 13 residues. The CDR3 protein is CSLIGRALNEQFF. CDR3 DNA: TGCAGTCTCATCGGAAGAGCCCTCAATGAGCAGTTCTTC.

This rearrangement joins TRBV12-3 or TRBV12-4 to TRBJ2-2; weak D call: TRBD2 (6 bases). The CDR3 is 13 residues long. Trimming took off 5 bases at V and 4 bases at J, with 8 bases between the two ends. Here the CDR3 DNA reads TGTGCCAGCAGTAATAGCGGCACCGGGGAGCTGTTTTTT. Residues: CASSNSGTGELFF.

Turning to this clonotype: Since a much larger clone is just one base distant, this may be a read error. The V and J genes are TRBV10-2 and TRBJ2-1, with a possible D match to TRBD2 (5 bases). Germline-derived CDR1 and CDR2 are WSHSY and SAAADI. The CDR3 extends over 11 amino acids. CDR3: CARGPGNEQFF. The CDR3 DNA follows: TGTGCCCGTGGTCCGGGGAATGAGCAGTTCTTC.